The 28 T cell receptor beta chains given below trace back to one sample, sequenced in a study of vaccination effects on CD4 cells after COVID-19. When around nine days of culture had elapsed, CD4+ T cells were isolated. What these receptors recognize is not known. Only in-frame clones appear in the TCRdb table, and some are missing; sequencing was by immunoSEQ multiplex PCR. This sample has around 26,000 clones, with around 73% found just once. The sequenced sample was CD4+ T cells from PBMCs cultured without peptide, obtained before COVID-19 vaccination. Every receptor here comes from a human donor who received a COVID-19 vaccine.

The J gene is TRBJ2-7, the V gene TRBV14; TRBD2 matches 11 bases. Germline values: CDR1 SGHDN, CDR2 FVKESK. The CDR3 length is 23 residues. J was trimmed by 0 bases and V by 0 bases; bases with no gene match: 22. This CDR3 reads CASSQDLRRNPGLAVASSYEQYF. The CDR3 bases are TGTGCCAGCAGCCAAGATCTCCGGCGGAATCCGGGACTAGCGGTTGCTAGCTCCTACGAGCAGTACTTC.

The gene calls are TRBV28 and TRBJ2-5; 9 bases are a match to TRBD1. The J segment lost 12 bases and the V segment lost 3 bases, leaving 8 bases of the junction unmatched. The CDR3 spans 13 residues. Germline CDR1 is MDHEN and CDR2 is SYDVKM. CDR3 DNA sequence: TGTGCCAGCAGTTTGGGGACAGGGACTTTGAAGTACTTC. The encoded protein is CASSLGTGTLKYF. Using reference TRBV28 and TRBJ2-5 for the parts outside the CDR3, the full variable domain is DVKVTQSSRYLVKRTGEKVFLECVQDMDHENMFWYRQDPGLGLRLIYFSYDVKMKEKGDIPEGYSVSREKKERFSLILESASTNQTSMYLCASSLGTGTLKYFGPGTRLLVL.

This chain joins TRBV28 and TRBJ1-3; 8 positions agree with TRBD1. CDR1 and CDR2 (germline): MDHEN, SYDVKM. Trimming at V came to 8 bases and at J to 3 bases, leaving 6 bases not matched to a gene. CDR3 size: 14 residues. The DNA of the CDR3 is TGTGCCAGCCTCAGGGGGCAGGGTGGAAACACCATATATTTT. Translation gives CASLRGQGGNTIYF.

V gene TRBV11-2 combines with J gene TRBJ2-3; 8 bases are shared with TRBD2. The CDR3 runs to 15 residues. V trimming: 3 bases; J trimming: 2 bases; junction bases outside the gene matches: 4. Germline V gene data show CDR1 as SGHAT and CDR2 as FQNNGV. The CDR3 DNA reads TGTGCCAGCAGCTTCCGAGCGGGAGTCACAGATACGCAGTATTTT. Translated: CASSFRAGVTDTQYF.

On this clone itself: This sample also contains other DNA sequences that code for the same CDR3. The chain carries TRBV6-5 and TRBJ1-1; TRBD1 agrees at 7 bases. Germline V gene lookup returns CDR1 MNHEY and CDR2 SVGAGI. V lost 8 bases, J lost 5 bases, and 2 bases stayed unmatched. The CDR3 extends over 11 amino acids. The CDR3 loop reads CASSQGTEAFF. In nucleotides, the CDR3 is TGTGCCAGCTCACAGGGGACTGAAGCTTTCTTT.

This clone showed up just once. The chain couples TRBV18 to TRBJ1-5; possible D gene TRBD1, 5 bases. CDR1 KGHSH and CDR2 LQKENI come from the germline V gene. Trimming pared 6 bases from V and 9 bases from J, leaving 9 bases between. CDR3 length: 11 residues. CDR3 sequence: CASSGRGPQHF. The CDR3 DNA is TGTGCCAGCTCGGGACGGGGGCCCCAGCATTTT.

The rearrangement joins TRBV19 to TRBJ2-3; D unresolved. V lost 5 bases, J lost 1 base, and 7 bases lay in between. CDR1 LNHDA and CDR2 SQIVND come from the germline V gene (reference sequence). CDR3 length: 13 amino acids. The CDR3 region has the DNA TGTGCCAGTAGTGATATCGGCACAGATACGCAGTATTTT. Translating gives CASSDIGTDTQYF.

This clone was observed a handful of times. The CDR3 DNA reads as TGCGCCAGCAGCTTAACAGCCGGTCAGGTTTATGGCTACACCTTC. Its translation: CASSLTAGQVYGYTF. This chain uses TRBV5-1 with TRBJ1-2; D is unresolved. The germline V gene has CDR1 SGHRS and CDR2 YFSETQ. Trimming cost V 2 bases and J 5 bases, with 16 bases left between them. The CDR3 runs 15 residues.

The rearrangement joins TRBV12-5 to TRBJ2-2; the match to TRBD2 covers 7 bases. Germline V CDR1 and CDR2: LGHNT, FRNRAP. This CDR3 spans 18 amino acids. Trimming at V came to 3 bases and at J to 1 base, leaving 11 bases not matched to a gene. The CDR3 sequence: CASGFVWEGPKNTGELFF. The CDR3, as DNA: TGTGCTAGTGGTTTTGTCTGGGAGGGCCCTAAGAACACCGGGGAGCTGTTTTTT. Variable domain in full (rest from reference TRBV12-5 and TRBJ2-2): DARVTQTPRHKVTEMGQEVTMRCQPILGHNTVFWYRQTMMQGLELLAYFRNRAPLDDSGMPKDRFSAEMPDATLATLKIQPSEPRDSAVYFCASGFVWEGPKNTGELFFGEGSRLTVL.

V is TRBV7-6 and J is TRBJ2-1; weak D call: TRBD2 (6 bases). Trimming removed 2 bases from V and 6 bases from J, with 32 bases in between. From germline, CDR1 is SGHVS and CDR2 FNYEAQ. The CDR3 consists of 21 residues. CDR3 nucleotide sequence: TGTGCCAGCAGCTTAATTCCGGCAGGGTTAACTGGGGGAGGTTCGGGCAATGAGCAGTTCTTC. Its translation: CASSLIPAGLTGGGSGNEQFF.

This clone appeared a few times. The chain employs TRBV28 and TRBJ1-5; perhaps TRBD1 as D (5 bases). This CDR3 has 11 amino acids. The germline CDR1 and CDR2 sequences are MDHEN and SYDVKM. Trimming left V 8 bases short and J 16 bases short, with 18 bases between. CDR3 sequence (DNA): TGTGCCAGCCGGAATCCTCGGGACTTACATTTT. This translates into CASRNPRDLHF.

The CDR3 reads CASSPGQSSGNTIYF. CDR3 sequence (DNA): TGTGCCAGCTCCCCCGGACAGAGCTCTGGAAACACCATATATTTT. The rearrangement links TRBV18 to TRBJ1-3; tentatively, D is TRBD1 (6 bases). Deletions cut 6 bases from V and 0 bases from J, with 12 bases between. The CDR3 has 15 amino acids. The V gene's germline CDR1 is KGHSH and CDR2 LQKENI. The full variable domain, in which reference TRBV18 and TRBJ1-3 provide the parts outside the CDR3, is NAGVMQNPRHLVRRRGQEARLRCSPMKGHSHVYWYRQLPEEGLKFMVYLQKENIIDESGMPKERFSAEFPKEGPSILRIQQVVRGDSAAYFCASSPGQSSGNTIYFGEGSWLTVV.

This chain links TRBV3-1 (or the pseudogene TRBV3-2) with TRBJ2-1; 7 bases are shared with TRBD1. Germline loops: CDR1 LGHDT, CDR2 YNNKEL (reference sequence). The CDR3 has 15 residues. V was clipped by 3 bases and J by 2 bases; unmatched bases: 4. For the CDR3, the DNA is TGTGCCAGCAGCCAGCAGGGGGTTGCCTACAATGAGCAGTTCTTC. Its translation is CASSQQGVAYNEQFF.

This rearrangement joins TRBV12-3 or TRBV12-4 to TRBJ1-6; a weak D match, TRBD1 (6 bases). The CDR3 loop spans 12 amino acids. V lost 5 bases, J lost 15 bases, and 14 bases lay in between. The CDR3 nucleotides read TGTGCCAGCAGTAATTACTACAGGGTCCTCCACTTT. It codes for CASSNYYRVLHF.

This clone was recorded once. The V and J genes are TRBV6-2 or TRBV6-3 and TRBJ1-2; D possibly corresponds to TRBD1 (5 bases). The V end was cut by 0 bases, the J end by 2 bases, with 10 bases between. Per germline, CDR1 MNHEY and CDR2 SVGEGT. There are 15 residues in the CDR3. CDR3 DNA sequence: TGTGCCAGCAGTTACTCCCGGGGCTGGAACTATGGCTACACCTTC. This gives the protein CASSYSRGWNYGYTF.

This clone was counted a few times. This sequence joins TRBV3-1 (or the pseudogene TRBV3-2) and TRBJ1-2; D ambiguous. V lost 2 bases to trimming and J lost 7 bases, with 8 bases between them. Germline values: CDR1 LGHDT, CDR2 YNNKEL (reference sequence). The CDR3 is 12 residues long. The CDR3 reads CASSQLGSGYTF. DNA of the CDR3: TGTGCCAGCAGCCAACTCGGGAGTGGCTACACCTTC.

The genes are TRBV7-2 and TRBJ1-1; 12 nucleotides line up with TRBD1. In germline, CDR1 is SGHTA, CDR2 FQGNSA. The CDR3 runs to 14 residues. The ends lost 5 bases at V and 5 bases at J; junction bases unmatched: 3. Written as DNA, the CDR3 is TGTGCCAGCAGCGGGACAGGGGGCCGGACTGAAGCTTTCTTT. Translation gives CASSGTGGRTEAFF. Full variable domain (remainder filled in from reference TRBV7-2 and TRBJ1-1): GAGVSQSPSNKVTEKGKDVELRCDPISGHTALYWYRQSLGQGLEFLIYFQGNSAPDKSGLPSDRFSAERTGGSVSTLTIQRTQQEDSAVYLCASSGTGGRTEAFFGQGTRLTVV.

The chain uses TRBV2 and TRBJ1-2; TRBD1 might be the D (5 bases). The CDR3 extends over 15 amino acids. Germline V gives CDR1 SNHLY, CDR2 FYNNEI. V lost 4 bases to trimming and J lost 7 bases, with 19 bases between them. CDR3 sequence: CASSATGSLGGGYTF. CDR3 bases: TGTGCCAGCAGTGCCACAGGCTCTCTAGGAGGTGGCTACACCTTC.

This sequence joins TRBV6-2 or TRBV6-3 and TRBJ2-1, with TRBD1 matching 8 bases. The CDR3 covers 18 residues. Germline V CDR1 and CDR2: MNHEY, SVGEGT. Trimming removed 5 bases from V and 2 bases from J; junction bases left unmatched: 14. CDR3: CASSRSTATGVAYNEQFF. The CDR3 DNA is TGTGCCAGCAGTCGCTCGACCGCGACAGGGGTGGCCTACAATGAGCAGTTCTTC.

This chain connects TRBV27 to TRBJ1-2; D uncertain. This CDR3 is 14 amino acids long. Germline CDR1 and CDR2: MNHEY and SMNVEV (reference sequence). V was trimmed by 3 bases and J by 8 bases, leaving 16 bases between them. For the CDR3, the DNA is TGTGCCAGCAGTTTCGGTGTGCGGAGTGCAGGCTACACCTTC. Translated: CASSFGVRSAGYTF.

The V and J genes are TRBV9 and TRBJ1-2; no clear D gene. From germline, CDR1 is SGDLS and CDR2 YYNGEE. The CDR3 spans 15 residues. Deletions cut 0 bases from V and 0 bases from J, with 9 bases between. The CDR3 nucleotides are TGTGCCAGCAGCGTAGAGGCAAGAGCTAACTATGGCTACACCTTC. This translates into CASSVEARANYGYTF.

The V call is TRBV30, the J call TRBJ1-4; 7 bases match TRBD1. Trimming removed 5 bases from V and 5 bases from J; junction bases left unmatched: 8. Germline values: CDR1 GTSNPN, CDR2 SVGIG (reference sequence). The CDR3 has 14 residues. The CDR3 sequence is CAWERTGLNEKLFF. The CDR3 DNA follows: TGTGCCTGGGAAAGGACAGGACTGAATGAAAAACTGTTTTTT.

This clone has only one observation. The chain employs TRBV5-8 and TRBJ2-3; the match to TRBD1 covers 8 bases. The CDR3 consists of 14 residues. V gave up 4 bases and J gave up 5 bases; unmatched junction bases: 6. Germline V gene sequence: CDR1 SGHTS, CDR2 YDEGEE. The CDR3: CASSPRGRKDTQYF. The CDR3 nucleotides read TGTGCCAGCAGCCCCAGGGGGCGCAAAGATACGCAGTATTTT.

This chain uses TRBV7-9 with TRBJ1-4; TRBD1 might be the D (6 bases). The CDR3 runs 14 residues. Germline V gene sequence: CDR1 SEHNR, CDR2 FQNEAQ (reference sequence). V was trimmed by 5 bases and J by 4 bases, leaving 11 bases between them. The CDR3 region is CASSRRTDNEKLFF. The CDR3 DNA reads as TGTGCCAGCAGCCGCCGGACAGATAATGAAAAACTGTTTTTT.

As concerns this clone: Other DNA sequences in the sample encode the same CDR3. The chain uses TRBV30 and TRBJ1-1, with D perhaps matching TRBD1 (5 bases). The V gene's germline CDR1 is GTSNPN and CDR2 SVGIG (reference sequence). This CDR3 has 12 amino acids. V was trimmed by 3 bases and J by 1 base, leaving 6 bases between them. The CDR3 DNA is TGTGCCTGGAGCGGACAGAACACTGAAGCTTTCTTT. Its protein is CAWSGQNTEAFF.

The V gene is TRBV5-1, the J gene TRBJ2-5; 13 bases map to TRBD2. CDR3 size: 16 residues. V lost 1 base to trimming and J lost 1 base; unmatched junction nucleotides: 1. CDR1 and CDR2 (germline): SGHRS, YFSETQ. In DNA, the CDR3 is TGCGCCAGCAGCTTGACTAGCGGGAGGGCCCAAGAGACCCAGTACTTC. Translation: CASSLTSGRAQETQYF.

The genes are TRBV9 and TRBJ1-1, with no clear D. V lost 4 bases to trimming and J lost 4 bases, with 8 bases between them. Germline-derived CDR1 and CDR2 are SGDLS and YYNGEE. The CDR3 extends over 12 amino acids. The CDR3 region has the DNA TGTGCCAGCAGCCGCTCGGGCACTGAAGCTTTCTTT. Residues: CASSRSGTEAFF.

The genes are TRBV4-2 and TRBJ1-5; 10 bases match TRBD1. The ends lost 6 bases at V and 9 bases at J; junction bases unmatched: 23. There are 19 residues in the CDR3. Germline-derived CDR1 and CDR2 are LGHNA and YNFKEQ. The CDR3 nucleotides are TGTGCCAGCAGTCCTGACCCGGCGTTCTCGAGGACAGGGGGTAGGCCCCAGCATTTT. Its protein is CASSPDPAFSRTGGRPQHF.